These 24 T cell receptor beta chains came from one sample sequenced in a study of blood T cells in healthy people across ages. Sample-barcoded 5' priming and a J-beta primer mix drove a second PCR of roughly 6 to 12 cycles. MiXCR, run by TCRdb on the 5' RACE reads, gives a single entry per CDR3 protein. This table holds over 1,500,000 distinct CDR3 sequences, 49% found once. Specimen: blood. The source of these receptors is a woman aged 40 to 49 in good health.

V gene TRBV5-1 combines with J gene TRBJ1-2; 7 bases match TRBD1. Germline V CDR1 and CDR2: SGHRS, YFSETQ. This CDR3 region has 14 residues. The V and J ends lost 3 bases and 5 bases, in that order; junction bases with no gene match: 7. CDR3 amino acids: CASSSSGTEYGYTF. The DNA for the CDR3 is TGCGCCAGCAGCTCCTCCGGGACAGAGTATGGCTACACCTTC. The whole variable domain, remainder taken from reference TRBV5-1 and TRBJ1-2, is KAGVTQTPRYLIKTRGQQVTLSCSPISGHRSVSWYQQTPGQGLQFLFEYFSETQRNKGNFPGRFSGRQFSNSRSEMNVSTLELGDSALYLCASSSSGTEYGYTFGSGTRLTVV.

The V and J genes are TRBV7-9 and TRBJ2-5; no reliable D call. The assigned J gene may be wrong: the sequence end matches TRBJ2-1 better. The germline gives CDR1 SEHNR, CDR2 FQNEAQ (reference sequence). The CDR3 is 14 amino acids. The CDR3 bases are TGTGCCAGCAGCTCCTCGGCGGTCCAAGAGACCCAGTTCTTC. It encodes CASSSSAVQETQFF.

This clonotype has ten or more counts. The rearrangement uses TRBV20-1 and TRBJ2-1; maybe TRBD2 (5 bases). The germline V and J ends were trimmed by 1 base and 7 bases, with 17 bases remaining between them. Looked up from germline, CDR1 is DFQATT and CDR2 is SNEGSKA (reference sequence). This CDR3 comprises 15 residues. The CDR3 DNA reads as TGCAGTGCTAGAGTGGGCCCGGGATCAAAGAATGAGCAGTTCTTC. Protein: CSARVGPGSKNEQFF.

The rearrangement joins TRBV4-1 to TRBJ2-5, with 8 bases matching TRBD1. V was clipped by 3 bases and J by 5 bases; unmatched bases: 5. CDR1 and CDR2 from the germline V gene are MGHRA and YSYEKL. The CDR3 is 14 amino acids. CDR3: CASSQVRGRETQYF. In nucleotides, the CDR3 is TGCGCCAGCAGCCAGGTCAGGGGGCGGGAGACCCAGTACTTC.

The V call is TRBV4-2, the J call TRBJ1-4, with TRBD1 matching 8 bases. The V gene end was trimmed by 4 bases and the J gene end by 3 bases; junction bases not matched to a gene: 10. The CDR3 has 17 residues. Germline-derived CDR1 and CDR2 are LGHNA and YNFKEQ. As DNA, the CDR3 is TGTGCCAGCAGCCTAAGAGGGACAGGCTCTTCTAATGAAAAACTGTTTTTT. Translated, it gives CASSLRGTGSSNEKLFF.

In DNA, the CDR3 is TGCAGTGCGGCGGACAGTTTCTCTGGGGCCAACGTCCTGACTTTC. Encoded protein: CSAADSFSGANVLTF. The rearrangement joins TRBV20-1 to TRBJ2-6, with D tentatively TRBD1 (6 bases). Per the germline V gene, CDR1 is DFQATT and CDR2 is SNEGSKA (reference sequence). Trimming removed 6 bases from V and 0 bases from J, with 12 bases in between. CDR3 length equals 15 residues.

J is TRBJ2-7 and V is TRBV27, with D hard to call. This CDR3 comprises 14 residues. Trimming took off 7 bases at V and 9 bases at J, with 22 bases between the two ends. Germline CDR1 and CDR2: MNHEY and SMNVEV (reference sequence). The CDR3 nucleotides read TGTGCCAGCAAAAGGGTGGGGAAACTTTTCGGGCAGTACTTC. Amino acid sequence: CASKRVGKLFGQYF.

This clonotype was seen only a few times. This chain links TRBV20-1 with TRBJ2-4; D gene ambiguous. CDR1 and CDR2 from the germline V gene are DFQATT and SNEGSKA (reference sequence). Between the trimmed V and J ends, which lost 6 bases and 3 bases, there was a span of 18 bases. The CDR3 runs 15 residues. This CDR3 is CSAPLSGLSKNIQYF. The CDR3 DNA reads as TGCAGTGCCCCCCTGTCCGGTCTAAGCAAAAACATTCAGTACTTC.

The chain links TRBV7-2 to TRBJ2-3; TRBD2 is a possible D gene (6 bases). Germline V gene data show CDR1 as SGHTA and CDR2 as FQGNSA. Trimming removed 6 bases at V and 0 bases at J, with 16 bases between. The CDR3 is 16 amino acids. The CDR3 DNA is TGTGCCAGCAGACGGGACTTAATCCTGAGCACAGATACGCAGTATTTT. Its protein is CASRRDLILSTDTQYF.

This clonotype was counted a few times. The chain has TRBV28 and TRBJ2-7; 7 nucleotides line up with TRBD2. This CDR3 contains 14 residues. J lost 7 bases, V lost 2 bases, and 8 bases had no gene match. Germline V gives CDR1 MDHEN, CDR2 SYDVKM. In DNA, the CDR3 is TGTGCCAGCAGTTTACCCGGGACGGGGGGAGAGCAGTACTTC. Protein product: CASSLPGTGGEQYF.

The chain recombines TRBV7-2 with TRBJ2-5, with 8 bases aligning to TRBD1. Germline V gene lookup returns CDR1 SGHTA and CDR2 FQGNSA. CDR3 length: 17 amino acids. The trim removed 3 bases at V and 0 bases at J, leaving 9 bases unmatched. The CDR3 protein is CASSLDRARGYQETQYF. The DNA of the CDR3 is TGTGCCAGCAGCTTGGACAGGGCCAGGGGGTACCAAGAGACCCAGTACTTC.

This clonotype was found a few times. V usage is TRBV28 and J usage is TRBJ2-1, with 15 bases lining up with TRBD2. Germline V gives CDR1 MDHEN, CDR2 SYDVKM. V shed 6 bases, J shed 1 base, and the junction held 10 bases outside the gene matches. The CDR3 runs 19 residues. Written as DNA, the CDR3 is TGTGCCAGCAGCAGCGGAGGACTAGCGGGGGGGCTATCCTACAATGAGCAGTTCTTC. Protein: CASSSGGLAGGLSYNEQFF.

This clonotype was seen a handful of times. V and J are TRBV27 and TRBJ1-2; 8 bases align to TRBD1. CDR1 is MNHEY, CDR2 SMNVEV, per germline (reference sequence). V shed 6 bases and J 6 bases; nucleotides not matched to a gene: 9. The CDR3 sequence is 14 residues long. The CDR3: CASRDQDRENGYTF. In DNA, the CDR3 is TGTGCCAGCAGGGACCAGGACAGGGAGAATGGCTACACCTTC.

Comments on this clonotype: One end of the junction fails to match germline, which may point to a read error. The rearrangement uses TRBV14 and TRBJ2-3; 7 nucleotides agree with TRBD1. The CDR3 runs to 16 residues. Germline lookup yields CDR1 SGHDN and CDR2 FVKESK. The CDR3 DNA follows: TGTGCCAGCAGCCAAGATTGGACAGGACCTCGTAATACACAGTATTTT. As protein: CASSQDWTGPRNTQYF.

The chain links TRBV6-6 to TRBJ1-1; 9 bases line up with TRBD1. This CDR3 has 15 residues. V was clipped by 7 bases and J by 5 bases; unmatched bases: 11. Germline-derived CDR1 and CDR2 are MNHNY and SVGAGI (reference sequence). CDR3 DNA sequence: TGTGCCAGCACCTTCAGCCCACAGGGGGCTACTGAAGCTTTCTTT. The encoded protein is CASTFSPQGATEAFF.

V usage is TRBV20-1 and J usage is TRBJ1-5, with 7 bases that match TRBD1. The ends lost 0 bases at V and 4 bases at J; junction bases unmatched: 12. Germline CDR1 reads DFQATT; CDR2 reads SNEGSKA (reference sequence). The CDR3 extends over 17 amino acids. The CDR3 sequence is CSARDSGRGVSNQPQHF. The CDR3 DNA is TGCAGTGCTAGAGATTCGGGCAGGGGGGTTAGTAATCAGCCCCAGCATTTT.

In DNA form, the CDR3 reads TGTGCCATCAGTGAAGACGGTTATGAGCAGTACTTC. Translating it yields CAISEDGYEQYF. The J gene is TRBJ2-5, the V gene TRBV10-3; D uncertain. The germline V gene has CDR1 ENHRY and CDR2 SYGVKD. V gave up 3 bases and J gave up 11 bases, with 13 bases separating them. The CDR3 spans 12 residues.

The CDR3 is CASSRPLESSYNEQYF. For the CDR3, the DNA is TGTGCCAGCAGCCGCCCACTTGAAAGCTCCTACAATGAGCAGTACTTC. The chain has TRBV6-2 or TRBV6-3 and TRBJ2-1; D is ambiguous. TRBJ2-7 matches the DNA end more closely, so the J call is doubtful. The CDR3 sequence is 16 residues long. CDR1 is MNHEY, CDR2 SVGEGT, per germline.

The chain carries TRBV20-1 and TRBJ1-5, with D tentatively TRBD1 (5 bases). The CDR3 covers 15 residues. The germline CDR1 and CDR2 sequences are DFQATT and SNEGSKA (reference sequence). Trimming removed 4 bases from V and 0 bases from J, with 13 bases in between. The CDR3 region has the DNA TGCAGTGCTACAGGACAAATCGATAGCAATCAGCCCCAGCATTTT. This translates into CSATGQIDSNQPQHF.

The chain recombines TRBV12-3 or TRBV12-4 with TRBJ2-7; no reliable D call. The CDR3 consists of 15 residues. V was cut by 1 base and J by 5 bases, with 15 bases left in between. The CDR3 loop reads CASSLERRIIHEQYF. Here the CDR3 DNA reads TGTGCCAGCAGTTTAGAACGCCGCATCATCCACGAGCAGTACTTC.

This rearrangement joins TRBV20-1 to TRBJ2-5; the D is unclear. The length of the CDR3 is 12 residues. V was shortened by 6 bases and J by 4 bases, with 12 bases between the two germline ends. CDR1 is DFQATT and CDR2 is SNEGSKA in the germline V gene (reference sequence). CDR3 DNA: TGCAGTGCCCCCCACCGTCGAGAGACCCAGTACTTC. Translating gives CSAPHRRETQYF.

This clonotype was seen a handful of times. This chain uses TRBV2 with TRBJ2-6; D is tentatively TRBD1 or TRBD2 (5 bases each). From germline, CDR1 is SNHLY and CDR2 FYNNEI. Trimming took 7 bases from V and 3 from J, leaving 10 bases between them. This CDR3 is built from 14 residues. CDR3 amino acids: CASIRESGANVLTF. The CDR3 region has the DNA TGTGCCAGCATCAGGGAGAGTGGGGCCAACGTCCTGACTTTC.

The chain employs TRBV24-1 and TRBJ1-5; 11 nucleotides align to TRBD1. Germline CDR1 reads KGHDR; CDR2 reads SFDVKD. V shed 8 bases, J shed 5 bases, and the junction held 7 bases outside the gene matches. The CDR3 is 15 residues long. CDR3 sequence reads: CATNSGTGGDQPQHF. The DNA for the CDR3 is TGTGCCACCAATTCCGGGACAGGGGGTGATCAGCCCCAGCATTTT.

The V gene is TRBV10-3, the J gene TRBJ2-7, with 9 bases matching TRBD1. The CDR3 extends over 15 amino acids. J gave up 1 base and V 6 bases, and 7 bases lay outside the gene matches. CDR1 is ENHRY, CDR2 SYGVKD, per germline. The CDR3 reads CAISEIDRGSYEQYF. DNA for the CDR3: TGTGCCATCAGCGAAATAGACAGGGGGTCCTACGAGCAGTACTTC.